This TCR beta chain was captured by sequencing in a study of T cell responses to AZD1222 COVID-19 vaccine. Study outcomes and limitations: The study found Spike-specific TCR breadth and depth rose after two AZD1222 doses. The donor cohort was predominantly white British with a female majority, and clonal diversity may have been underestimated.

Pooling was applied to second doses at about 4 or about 12 weeks. Profiling relied on immunoSEQ multiplex PCR, and the TCRdb table lists in-frame clones only, not all of them. The table lists roughly 140,000 clones, about 90% of them singletons, with about a tenth in the top ten. In germline, CDR1 is SGHTA, CDR2 FQGNSA. Trimming stripped 1 base from V and 5 bases from J, with 15 bases between. The CDR3 is 16 amino acids. This clone was detected only once. What it binds is not known. The sample here was peripheral blood, taken 28 days after the second AZD1222 dose. The chain links TRBV7-2 to TRBJ1-5; a weak D match, TRBD1 (5 bases). This TCR was sampled from an adult who received the AZD1222 COVID-19 vaccine. CDR3 loop: CASSLVGRGGDQPQHF. In nucleotides, the CDR3 is TGTGCCAGCAGCTTAGTCGGCCGCGGGGGTGATCAGCCCCAGCATTTT.